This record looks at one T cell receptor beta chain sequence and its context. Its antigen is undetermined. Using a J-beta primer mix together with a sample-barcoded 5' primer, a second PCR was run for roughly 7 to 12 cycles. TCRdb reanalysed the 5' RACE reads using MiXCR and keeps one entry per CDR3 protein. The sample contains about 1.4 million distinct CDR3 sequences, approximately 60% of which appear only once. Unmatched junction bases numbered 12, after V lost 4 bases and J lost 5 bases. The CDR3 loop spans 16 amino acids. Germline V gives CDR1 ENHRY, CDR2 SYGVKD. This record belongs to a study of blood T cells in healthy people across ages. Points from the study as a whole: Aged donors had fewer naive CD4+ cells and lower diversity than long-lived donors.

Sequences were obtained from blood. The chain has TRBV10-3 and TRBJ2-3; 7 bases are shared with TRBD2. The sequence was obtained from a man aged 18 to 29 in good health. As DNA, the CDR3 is TGTGCCATCAGTGGGGTGGCTAGCGGACGTTTAGATACGCAGTATTTT. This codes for CAISGVASGRLDTQYF.